The T cell receptor (beta chain) described here comes from a study of OX40 agonist ivuxolimab in advanced cancers. On the study more broadly: Administration of intravenous ivuxolimab to patients occurred every 2 weeks at 0.01 to 10 mg/kg. Cancers in dose escalation were hepatocellular, melanoma, renal cell and head and neck.

Repertoires were generated with immunoSEQ multiplex PCR, while TCRdb's copy carries only in-frame clones and drops some. This sample has about 83,000 clones; roughly 80% occur once, and the top ten carry around 6.6%. With 3 bases removed from V and 2 bases from J, the gap between germline ends came to 13 bases. Per germline, CDR1 LNHDA and CDR2 SQIVND (reference sequence). This CDR3 has 15 residues. General study results and limits: Clonal expansion by week 6 occurred in CD4+ and CD8+ blood T cells (at 0.1 to 3.0 mg/kg). Compared with CD4+, CD8+ T cells on average had more expanded clones.

A word on this clone: The antigen is not known.

The sequence was collected from an adult with an advanced solid tumor such as melanoma, head and neck, liver or kidney cancer. The specimen comprised CD4+ or CD8+ T cells sorted from blood, sampled in a trial of the OX40 agonist ivuxolimab. V and J are TRBV19 and TRBJ1-2; D unresolved. The CDR3 nucleotides are TGTGCCAGTAGTATGTCCTGGGAGAACAACTATGGCTACACCTTC. Its protein is CASSMSWENNYGYTF. Drawing the rest from reference TRBV19 and TRBJ1-2, the complete variable domain is DGGITQSPKYLFRKEGQNVTLSCEQNLNHDAMYWYRQDPGQGLRLIYYSQIVNDFQKGDIAEGYSVSREKKESFPLTVTSAQKNPTAFYLCASSMSWENNYGYTFGSGTRLTVV.